One and the same sample provided the 20 T cell receptor beta chains below, sequenced in a study of response to subunit inactivated influenza vaccine. TCRdb reprocessed the RT-PCR reads via MiXCR and lists one record per CDR3 protein. The sample consists of more than 250,000 distinct CDR3 sequences, 21% of them appearing once. Sequences were derived from PBMCs from blood, sampled about 20 months after vaccination. The receptor source for this set is a man in his fifties or sixties who received an inactivated influenza vaccine.

This clonotype turned up a few times. The chain is built from TRBV5-6 and TRBJ2-1; 7 nucleotides match TRBD2. The V segment lost 0 bases and the J segment 9 bases; nucleotides outside the gene matches: 12. The length of the CDR3 is 16 residues. CDR1 is SGHDT, CDR2 YYEEEE, per germline. The CDR3 DNA reads as TGTGCCAGCAGCTTGGCGAAAAGATACGGGGAGGGTGAGCAGTTCTTC. Its translation: CASSLAKRYGEGEQFF.

In its sample, this clonotype was seen a few times. The rearrangement uses TRBV18 and TRBJ1-2; no firm D call. CDR1 is KGHSH and CDR2 is LQKENI in the germline V gene. The CDR3 contains 12 residues. Deletions cut 4 bases from V and 6 bases from J, with 9 bases between. CDR3 DNA: TGTGCCAGCTCACTACGGGCGGATGGCTACACCTTC. Residues: CASSLRADGYTF.

This clonotype was detected only a few times. This sequence joins TRBV13 and TRBJ2-1; TRBD2 matches 10 bases. V gave up 5 bases and J gave up 4 bases; unmatched junction bases: 8. Germline assignment: CDR1 PRHDT and CDR2 FYEKMQ (reference sequence). CDR3 length equals 16 residues. The CDR3 here is CASSPKGTSAYNEQFF. DNA of the CDR3: TGTGCCAGCAGCCCAAAAGGGACTAGCGCTTACAATGAGCAGTTCTTC.

This clonotype was picked up a small number of times. One end of the junction does not line up with germline, which may come from a read error. The V and J genes are TRBV7-8 and TRBJ2-1; D is possibly TRBD1 or TRBD2 (6 bases each). The CDR3 spans 13 residues. Germline values: CDR1 SGHVS, CDR2 FQNEAQ. CDR3 amino acids: CASSQTIRGPSVF. The CDR3 nucleotides read TGTGCCAGCAGCCAGACTATTCGGGGGCCTTCAGTCTTC.

The V call is TRBV10-3, the J call TRBJ2-4; the match to TRBD1 covers 9 bases. The CDR3 is made up of 16 amino acids. CDR1 ENHRY and CDR2 SYGVKD come from the germline V gene. The V segment lost 3 bases and the J segment 9 bases; nucleotides outside the gene matches: 12. CDR3 residues: CAISETWQTGGFIQYF. The CDR3 region has the DNA TGTGCCATCAGTGAAACGTGGCAAACAGGGGGCTTCATTCAGTACTTC.

This clonotype was detected only a few times. CDR3 nucleotide sequence: TGTGCCAGCTCACGCTACAGGGGACAGGGAAACAATGAGCAGTTCTTC. Its protein product is CASSRYRGQGNNEQFF. The chain combines TRBV18 with TRBJ2-1, with TRBD1 matching 9 bases. Per the germline V gene, CDR1 is KGHSH and CDR2 is LQKENI. CDR3 length equals 16 residues. J was trimmed by 5 bases and V by 4 bases; bases with no gene match: 9.

This clonotype was seen a handful of times. The chain has TRBV28 and TRBJ1-5, with D hard to call. Trimming cost V 0 bases and J 4 bases, with 10 bases left between them. The CDR3 loop spans 15 amino acids. In germline, CDR1 is MDHEN, CDR2 SYDVKM. The CDR3 protein is CASSLWRTTNQPQHF. CDR3 nucleotide sequence: TGTGCCAGCAGTTTATGGCGGACTACTAATCAGCCCCAGCATTTT. Full variable domain (rest looked up from reference TRBV28 and TRBJ1-5): DVKVTQSSRYLVKRTGEKVFLECVQDMDHENMFWYRQDPGLGLRLIYFSYDVKMKEKGDIPEGYSVSREKKERFSLILESASTNQTSMYLCASSLWRTTNQPQHFGDGTRLSIL.

This chain joins TRBV7-8 and TRBJ2-3; no reliable D call. CDR3 length equals 15 residues. V lost 2 bases, J lost 1 base, and 10 bases lay in between. The germline V gene encodes CDR1 SGHVS and CDR2 FQNEAQ. The CDR3 sequence is CASSLRRERTDTQYF. DNA for the CDR3: TGTGCCAGCAGCTTACGTCGCGAACGCACAGATACGCAGTATTTT.

Here the CDR3 DNA reads TGCGCCAGCAGCCAAGAGGGCGGAGGGTATGGCTACACCTTC. Its protein is CASSQEGGGYGYTF. The J gene is TRBJ1-2, the V gene TRBV4-3; D is unclear. The CDR3 contains 14 residues. Trimming shortened V by 0 bases and J by 5 bases, and 10 bases separated the two germline ends. Germline assignment: CDR1 LGHNA and CDR2 YSLEER.

This clonotype was detected many times. The gene calls are TRBV18 and TRBJ1-1; 7 nucleotides align to TRBD1. CDR1 is KGHSH and CDR2 is LQKENI in the germline V gene. The length of the CDR3 is 15 residues. V lost 3 bases and J lost 6; bases outside the gene matches: 10. The CDR3 loop reads CASSPTGVGVAEAFF. CDR3 sequence (DNA): TGTGCCAGCTCACCCACAGGGGTTGGGGTGGCTGAAGCTTTCTTT.

A few counts support this clonotype. J is TRBJ2-2 and V is TRBV7-6, with 7 bases that match TRBD2. The CDR3 runs 14 residues. The V gene end was trimmed by 3 bases and the J gene end by 5 bases; junction bases not matched to a gene: 3. Germline-derived CDR1 and CDR2 are SGHVS and FNYEAQ. The CDR3 DNA follows: TGTGCCAGCAGCTTTTCGCGGGAGACCGGGGAGCTGTTTTTT. Translation gives CASSFSRETGELFF.

The rearrangement joins TRBV28 to TRBJ2-1; 14 bases agree with TRBD2. V lost 8 bases, J lost 8 bases, and 11 bases stayed unmatched. Per the germline V gene, CDR1 is MDHEN and CDR2 is SYDVKM. The CDR3 consists of 16 residues. CDR3 bases: TGTGCCAGCGCCACCTCCGGGACTAGCGGGAGACATGAGCAGTTCTTC. As protein: CASATSGTSGRHEQFF.

This sequence joins TRBV20-1 and TRBJ1-2; TRBD1 matches at 10 bases. The germline V gene has CDR1 DFQATT and CDR2 SNEGSKA (reference sequence). The trim removed 6 bases at V and 4 bases at J, leaving 20 bases unmatched. The CDR3 contains 18 residues. CDR3 coding DNA: TGCAGTGCAAGGGAGATTATGGGGACAGGGGTGTTTTTCTATGGCTACACCTTC. Residues: CSAREIMGTGVFFYGYTF.

The J gene is TRBJ1-1, the V gene TRBV14; 8 bases align to TRBD1. In germline, CDR1 is SGHDN, CDR2 FVKESK. The J segment lost 6 bases and the V segment lost 3 bases, leaving 6 bases of the junction unmatched. This CDR3 spans 14 amino acids. The CDR3 nucleotides are TGTGCCAGCAGCCAGGTCCCAGGGGGCCCTGAAGCTTTCTTT. This codes for CASSQVPGGPEAFF.

The sample holds a few counts of this clonotype. The chain combines TRBV19 with TRBJ1-1; 7 positions match TRBD1. Germline CDR1 reads LNHDA; CDR2 reads SQIVND (reference sequence). V trimming: 5 bases; J trimming: 6 bases; junction bases outside the gene matches: 9. This CDR3 has 14 amino acids. CDR3 sequence (DNA): TGTGCCAGTAGTCCAATGACAGGGCAGGCTGAAGCTTTCTTT. Its protein product is CASSPMTGQAEAFF. The full variable domain, in which reference TRBV19 and TRBJ1-1 provide the parts outside the CDR3, is DGGITQSPKYLFRKEGQNVTLSCEQNLNHDAMYWYRQDPGQGLRLIYYSQIVNDFQKGDIAEGYSVSREKKESFPLTVTSAQKNPTAFYLCASSPMTGQAEAFFGQGTRLTVV.

The chain carries TRBV9 and TRBJ1-2; tentatively, D is TRBD1 (5 bases). CDR3 length: 15 amino acids. V lost 0 bases to trimming and J lost 3 bases, with 12 bases between them. The V gene's germline CDR1 is SGDLS and CDR2 YYNGEE. The CDR3 spells CASSVASRADYGYTF. In DNA form, the CDR3 reads TGTGCCAGCAGCGTAGCATCCAGGGCAGACTATGGCTACACCTTC.

This clonotype came up a few times. This chain links TRBV7-9 with TRBJ1-1; D remains unclear. This CDR3 spans 14 amino acids. Trimming stripped 5 bases from V and 3 bases from J, with 13 bases between. Looked up from germline, CDR1 is SEHNR and CDR2 is FQNEAQ (reference sequence). Here the CDR3 reads CASSPTFRDTEAFF. The CDR3 DNA reads TGTGCCAGCAGCCCTACATTTAGGGACACTGAAGCTTTCTTT. The full variable domain, its missing parts supplied by reference TRBV7-9 and TRBJ1-1, is DTGVSQNPRHKITKRGQNVTFRCDPISEHNRLYWYRQTLGQGPEFLTYFQNEAQLEKSRLLSDRFSAERPKGSFSTLEIQRTEQGDSAMYLCASSPTFRDTEAFFGQGTRLTVV.

This chain joins TRBV20-1 and TRBJ2-3; 10 nucleotides match TRBD2. CDR1 is DFQATT, CDR2 SNEGSKA, per germline (reference sequence). Trimming at V came to 7 bases and at J to 2 bases, leaving 6 bases not matched to a gene. This CDR3 region has 14 residues. The CDR3 region is CSVRTSGSTDTQYF. The CDR3 DNA is TGCAGTGTTCGGACTAGCGGTTCCACAGATACGCAGTATTTT.

This clonotype occurred a few times. For the CDR3, the DNA is TGTGCCAGCAGCCAACGGGACAGGTCGGGGACAGATACGCAGTATTTT. This codes for CASSQRDRSGTDTQYF. This chain uses TRBV4-2 with TRBJ2-3, with 8 bases aligning to TRBD1. Per the germline V gene, CDR1 is LGHNA and CDR2 is YNFKEQ. V shed 2 bases and J 3 bases; nucleotides not matched to a gene: 7. The CDR3 extends over 16 amino acids.

The chain's CDR3 is CASSQDAGVQTQYF. As DNA, the CDR3 is TGTGCCAGCAGCCAAGATGCGGGGGTACAGACCCAGTACTTC. The rearrangement joins TRBV4-2 to TRBJ2-5; TRBD2 agrees at 7 bases. Germline trimming cut 0 bases from V and 6 bases from J; bases unmatched to any gene: 4. Germline loops: CDR1 LGHNA, CDR2 YNFKEQ. This CDR3 spans 14 amino acids.